This T cell receptor beta chain stems from a study of blood T cells in healthy people across ages. The authors ran a second PCR of roughly 6 to 12 cycles using a sample-barcoded 5' primer and a J-beta primer mix. Through a template-switch adaptor with 12 random nucleotides, each cDNA molecule received a tag. TCRdb ran MiXCR on the 5' RACE reads and lists one entry per CDR3 protein. The repertoire holds 1.5 million to 2 million distinct CDR3 sequences, with about two fifths as singletons. V was shortened by 0 bases and J by 4 bases, with 10 bases between the two germline ends. There are 15 residues in the CDR3. Germline-derived CDR1 and CDR2 are LGHNA and YSLEER. Study findings and constraints: Donor CMV status was unknown, possibly confounding expanded clonotype changes.

Points on this clonotype: Its specificity is unknown.

Source material: blood. This sequence joins TRBV4-3 and TRBJ2-1; D is uncertain. This TCR was recovered from a human donor in good health. For the CDR3, the DNA is TGCGCCAGCAGCCAAGATATTGCCAGATACAATGAGCAGTTCTTC. Its protein product is CASSQDIARYNEQFF.